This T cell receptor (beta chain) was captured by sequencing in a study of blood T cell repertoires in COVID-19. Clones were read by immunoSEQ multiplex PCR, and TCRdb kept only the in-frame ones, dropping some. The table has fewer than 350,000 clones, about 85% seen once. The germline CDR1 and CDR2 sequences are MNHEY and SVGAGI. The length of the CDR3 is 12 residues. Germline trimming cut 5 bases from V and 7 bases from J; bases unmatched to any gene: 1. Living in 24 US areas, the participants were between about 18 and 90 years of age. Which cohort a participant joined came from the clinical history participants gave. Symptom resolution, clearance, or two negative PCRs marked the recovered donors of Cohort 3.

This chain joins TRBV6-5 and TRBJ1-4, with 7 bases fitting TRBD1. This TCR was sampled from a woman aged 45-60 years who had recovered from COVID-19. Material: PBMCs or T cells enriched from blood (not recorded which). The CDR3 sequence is CASSTGVEKLFF. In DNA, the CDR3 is TGTGCCAGCAGTACAGGGGTTGAAAAACTGTTTTTT.